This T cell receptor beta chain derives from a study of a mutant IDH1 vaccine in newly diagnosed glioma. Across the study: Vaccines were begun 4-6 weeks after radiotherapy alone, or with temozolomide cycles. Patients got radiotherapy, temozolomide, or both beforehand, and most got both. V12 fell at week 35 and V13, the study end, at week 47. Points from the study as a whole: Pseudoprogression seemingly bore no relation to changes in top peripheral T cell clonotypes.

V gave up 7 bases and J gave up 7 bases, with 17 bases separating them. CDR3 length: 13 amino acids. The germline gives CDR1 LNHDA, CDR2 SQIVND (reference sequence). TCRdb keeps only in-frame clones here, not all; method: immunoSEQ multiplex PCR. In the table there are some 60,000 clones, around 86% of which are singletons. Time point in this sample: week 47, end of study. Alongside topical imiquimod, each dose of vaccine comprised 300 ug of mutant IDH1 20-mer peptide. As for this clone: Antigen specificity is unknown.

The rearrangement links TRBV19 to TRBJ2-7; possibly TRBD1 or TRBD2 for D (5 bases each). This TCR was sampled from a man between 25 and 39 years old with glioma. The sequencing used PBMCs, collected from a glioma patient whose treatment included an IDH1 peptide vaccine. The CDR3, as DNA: TGTGCCAGTAACCCCTCCGGGAAGGGGGAGCAGTACTTC. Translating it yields CASNPSGKGEQYF.